The text below deals with one T cell receptor beta chain. The antigen remains unidentified. This entry comes from a study of vaccination and CD4 T cells after COVID-19. At the level of the study: Overlapping spike pools from SARS-CoV-2 and HCoV-NL63, HCoV-OC43 and HCoV-229E served as culture stimuli. Study conclusions and caveats: Only post-vaccination samples contained a median 86.3% of the reactive clones in convalescent patients.

Per the germline V gene, CDR1 is DFQATT and CDR2 is SNEGSKA (reference sequence). Trimming removed 3 bases from V and 0 bases from J, with 15 bases in between. The CDR3 contains 16 residues. With the Oncomine TCR Beta short-read assay, DNA from cultured CD4+ T cells was sequenced. Using its own MiXCR run on the PCR reads, TCRdb lists one record per CDR3 protein. Altogether about 20,000 distinct CDR3 sequences are present, approximately 62% being singletons, with the ten largest covering roughly 3.5%. As for treatment: roughly ten-day PBMC culture with coronavirus spike peptide pools or control peptides (ViraFEST assay). After expanding antigen-specific T cells with peptide pools, ViraFEST sequenced their TCRs. The authors swapped half the medium for fresh IL-2 medium on days 3 and 7.

The V gene is TRBV20-1, the J gene TRBJ1-3; D gene uncertain. Sequenced input: CD4+ T cells from blood, cultured in vitro. This clonotype was obtained from a human donor who had recovered from COVID-19. CDR3 sequence (DNA): TGCAGTGCTAGGGGAGGACTCTCGAACTCTGGAAACACCATATATTTT. Translation: CSARGGLSNSGNTIYF.